What follows are 15 T cell receptor beta chains derived from one specimen sequenced in a study of T cells in Graves' hyperthyroidism and ophthalmopathy. There were TCR beta CDR3 regions amplified from RNA transcripts. HTBI primers were employed in a first-round RT-PCR of the TCR CDR3. Each CDR3 protein is one row after TCRdb ran MiXCR on the multiplex PCR reads. In the table there are about 620,000 distinct CDR3 sequences, 15% to 20% of which are singletons. The sample was blood. The receptors were gathered from a woman aged 25 to 39 with Graves' hyperthyroidism.

This clonotype was recorded a few times. A much bigger clone sits one base away, suggesting this may be a read error. This chain joins TRBV28 and TRBJ2-7; 13 positions agree with TRBD2. The CDR3 loop spans 17 amino acids. Germline V gene data show CDR1 as MDHEN and CDR2 as SYDVKM. CDR3 amino acids: CTSSLSTGTSGNYEQYF. CDR3 nucleotide sequence: TGTACCAGCAGTTTATCCACCGGGACTAGCGGGAACTACGAGCAGTACTTC.

This clonotype occurred a few times. V gene TRBV4-1 combines with J gene TRBJ2-2; D may be TRBD2 (5 bases). This CDR3 has 16 residues. The germline gives CDR1 MGHRA, CDR2 YSYEKL. V gave up 1 base and J gave up 5 bases, with 14 bases separating them. The CDR3 DNA reads as TGCGCCAGCAGCCAAGTCTTTTCGGGCGGGACCGGGGAGCTGTTTTTT. Its protein is CASSQVFSGGTGELFF.

This clonotype was seen at least ten times. The rearrangement joins TRBV28 to TRBJ2-1, with TRBD2 matching over 10 bases. Unmatched junction bases numbered 14, after V lost 2 bases and J lost 4 bases. The CDR3 runs 19 residues. CDR1 and CDR2 from the germline V gene are MDHEN and SYDVKM. The CDR3 DNA reads as TGTGCCAGCAGTTTACCCTTTCTGGTGGGACTAGCGTCTTACAATGAGCAGTTCTTC. It codes for CASSLPFLVGLASYNEQFF. The entire variable domain, with the rest obtained from reference TRBV28 and TRBJ2-1, is as follows: DVKVTQSSRYLVKRTGEKVFLECVQDMDHENMFWYRQDPGLGLRLIYFSYDVKMKEKGDIPEGYSVSREKKERFSLILESASTNQTSMYLCASSLPFLVGLASYNEQFFGPGTRLTVL.

The chain recombines TRBV10-3 with TRBJ1-2, with 7 positions matching TRBD1. Unmatched junction bases numbered 6, after V lost 5 bases and J lost 6 bases. Germline CDR1 reads ENHRY; CDR2 reads SYGVKD. CDR3 length equals 13 residues. CDR3 bases: TGTGCCATCAGTCGACAGGGTGGTGATGGCTACACCTTC. Its protein product is CAISRQGGDGYTF.

The sample holds a few counts of this clonotype. CDR3 sequence (DNA): TGCGCCAGCGGGCGGGAGCGGGAGGGCACAGATACGCAGTATTTT. Protein: CASGREREGTDTQYF. The chain joins TRBV4-1 to TRBJ2-3, with 9 positions matching TRBD2. The J segment lost 1 base and the V segment lost 8 bases, leaving 7 bases of the junction unmatched. CDR3 length equals 15 residues. Germline assignment: CDR1 MGHRA and CDR2 YSYEKL.

This clonotype came up many times. V is TRBV27 and J is TRBJ2-1, with a tentative D call TRBD2 (5 bases). Looked up from germline, CDR1 is MNHEY and CDR2 is SMNVEV (reference sequence). The CDR3 extends over 13 amino acids. Trimming stripped 2 bases from V and 6 bases from J, with 8 bases between. The CDR3 nucleotides read TGTGCCAGCAGTTTAGGGGAGTTCAATGAGCAGTTCTTC. It is translated as CASSLGEFNEQFF.

This clonotype was counted only a few times. This chain links TRBV2 with TRBJ1-2; 9 nucleotides agree with TRBD1. The V and J ends lost 7 bases and 4 bases, in that order; junction bases with no gene match: 4. The CDR3 contains 13 residues. The germline CDR1 and CDR2 sequences are SNHLY and FYNNEI. CDR3 in amino acids: CASTLQGAYGYTF. CDR3 sequence (DNA): TGTGCCAGCACCCTACAGGGGGCCTATGGCTACACCTTC. Using reference TRBV2 and TRBJ1-2 for the parts outside the CDR3, the full variable domain is EPEVTQTPSHQVTQMGQEVILRCVPISNHLYFYWYRQILGQKVEFLVSFYNNEISEKSEIFDDQFSVERPDGSNFTLKIRSTKLEDSAMYFCASTLQGAYGYTFGSGTRLTVV.

This chain connects TRBV28 to TRBJ1-1, with 12 bases aligning to TRBD1. The ends lost 6 bases at V and 5 bases at J; junction bases unmatched: 10. The germline gives CDR1 MDHEN, CDR2 SYDVKM. This CDR3 comprises 16 residues. CDR3 protein: CASSIGTGGLGTEAFF. CDR3 nucleotide sequence: TGTGCCAGCAGCATCGGGACAGGGGGCTTAGGGACTGAAGCTTTCTTT.

This clonotype was counted between two and nine times. The gene calls are TRBV24-1 and TRBJ2-2; either TRBD1 or TRBD2 may fit D (5 bases each). The CDR3 runs 14 residues. V dropped 1 base and J dropped 5 bases, with 7 bases sitting between them. CDR1 KGHDR and CDR2 SFDVKD come from the germline V gene. The CDR3: CATSDFRETGELFF. The CDR3, as DNA: TGTGCCACCAGTGATTTCAGGGAGACCGGGGAGCTGTTTTTT.

This clonotype has at least ten counts. This chain links TRBV27 with TRBJ2-1; 11 nucleotides align to TRBD2. Germline trimming cut 4 bases from V and 9 bases from J; bases unmatched to any gene: 11. This CDR3 is built from 16 residues. Germline V lookup: CDR1 MNHEY, CDR2 SMNVEV (reference sequence). CDR3 protein: CASSSYLAGGRSEQFF. The CDR3 region has the DNA TGTGCCAGCAGTTCTTATCTAGCGGGAGGCCGGAGTGAGCAGTTCTTC.

This clonotype was counted many times. The chain links TRBV29-1 to TRBJ2-3, with TRBD2 matching over 11 bases. Germline lookup yields CDR1 SQVTM and CDR2 ANQGSEA. V shed 8 bases, J shed 6 bases, and the junction held 13 bases outside the gene matches. CDR3 length equals 15 residues. CDR3 in amino acids: CSSYGTSGPPDTQYF. The CDR3 nucleotides read TGCAGCTCGTACGGGACTAGCGGACCCCCGGATACGCAGTATTTT.

The chain couples TRBV4-1 to TRBJ1-5; 8 bases match TRBD1. Trimming at V came to 5 bases and at J to 3 bases, leaving 9 bases not matched to a gene. The CDR3 covers 16 residues. Germline lookup yields CDR1 MGHRA and CDR2 YSYEKL. In nucleotides, the CDR3 is TGCGCCAGCAGCTCTTTCGGGACAGGAGTCAATCAGCCCCAGCATTTT. Residues: CASSSFGTGVNQPQHF.

V is TRBV7-7 and J is TRBJ2-2, with D perhaps TRBD2 (6 bases). Germline lookup yields CDR1 SSHAT and CDR2 FNYEAQ (reference sequence). The CDR3 contains 14 residues. The CDR3 protein is CASGVTVNTGELFF. The CDR3, as DNA: TGTGCTAGCGGTGTGACAGTTAACACCGGGGAGCTGTTTTTT.

In this sample, this clonotype turned up a few times. The gene calls are TRBV20-1 and TRBJ2-7, with 10 bases aligning to TRBD2. From germline, CDR1 is DFQATT and CDR2 SNEGSKA (reference sequence). The J segment lost 3 bases and the V segment lost 5 bases, leaving 7 bases of the junction unmatched. CDR3 length: 14 amino acids. The DNA for the CDR3 is TGCAGTGCTTATAGCGGGAGGATAAACTACGAGCAGTACTTC. Encoded protein: CSAYSGRINYEQYF.

This clonotype came up many times. V usage is TRBV27 and J usage is TRBJ2-1, with unresolved D. The CDR3 is 13 residues long. Trimming removed 8 bases at V and 2 bases at J, with 10 bases between. Germline assignment: CDR1 MNHEY and CDR2 SMNVEV (reference sequence). The CDR3: CASSSRAYNEQFF. CDR3 nucleotide sequence: TGTGCCAGCTCCTCTCGTGCCTACAATGAGCAGTTCTTC.